One and the same sample provided the 8 T cell receptor beta chains below, sequenced in a study of cytomegalovirus exposure and HLA in healthy donors. Primers: 60 Vbeta forward and 13 Jbeta reverse. Here immunoSEQ multiplex PCR was the method, and the copy in TCRdb shows in-frame clones only, minus some. The table lists some 170,000 clones, 8.5% to 10% of them singletons, with 1% to 1.5% in the top ten. Sequenced: PBMCs. These receptors all come from a young woman in good health and CMV-seropositive.

The chain carries TRBV19 and TRBJ1-1, with unresolved D. The CDR3 has 13 amino acids. Per the germline V gene, CDR1 is LNHDA and CDR2 is SQIVND (reference sequence). Trimming left V 8 bases short and J 1 base short, with 11 bases between. CDR3 sequence (DNA): TGTGCCAGTGAGAGTTTTCAGAACACTGAAGCTTTCTTT. Its translation: CASESFQNTEAFF. Drawing the rest from reference TRBV19 and TRBJ1-1, the complete variable domain is DGGITQSPKYLFRKEGQNVTLSCEQNLNHDAMYWYRQDPGQGLRLIYYSQIVNDFQKGDIAEGYSVSREKKESFPLTVTSAQKNPTAFYLCASESFQNTEAFFGQGTRLTVV.

V gene TRBV5-1 combines with J gene TRBJ2-7; 9 nucleotides agree with TRBD1. V trimming: 1 base; J trimming: 0 bases; junction bases outside the gene matches: 2. The CDR3 loop spans 15 amino acids. CDR1 is SGHRS, CDR2 YFSETQ, per germline. CDR3 region: CASSLTGGSSYEQYF. CDR3 nucleotide sequence: TGCGCCAGCAGCTTGACAGGGGGCAGCTCCTACGAGCAGTACTTC.

The J gene is TRBJ2-1, the V gene TRBV9, with TRBD1 matching 7 bases. CDR1 and CDR2 (germline): SGDLS, YYNGEE. There are 18 residues in the CDR3. J gave up 3 bases and V 1 base, and 13 bases lay outside the gene matches. The CDR3 DNA is TGTGCCAGCAGCGTAAGAGGGGGCGAAGCGGCGTACTACAATGAGCAGTTCTTC. It specifies CASSVRGGEAAYYNEQFF.

The chain couples TRBV19 to TRBJ1-2; D gene ambiguous. The germline V gene encodes CDR1 LNHDA and CDR2 SQIVND (reference sequence). The ends were cut back, 1 base at V and 7 bases at J, with 13 bases in the middle. This CDR3 is 14 amino acids long. The CDR3 DNA is TGTGCCAGTAGTATAGGAAGAGGTTTTGGTGGCTACACCTTC. Protein: CASSIGRGFGGYTF. Drawing the rest from reference TRBV19 and TRBJ1-2, the complete variable domain is DGGITQSPKYLFRKEGQNVTLSCEQNLNHDAMYWYRQDPGQGLRLIYYSQIVNDFQKGDIAEGYSVSREKKESFPLTVTSAQKNPTAFYLCASSIGRGFGGYTFGSGTRLTVV.

About this clone itself: The same CDR3 arises from other DNA sequences in this sample as well. The chain couples TRBV7-9 to TRBJ2-7; D uncertain. This CDR3 is 11 amino acids long. V lost 5 bases, J lost 3 bases, and 5 bases lay in between. Germline CDR1 SEHNR, CDR2 FQNEAQ (reference sequence). CDR3: CASSLYYEQYF. The CDR3 nucleotides read TGTGCCAGCAGCCTGTACTACGAGCAGTACTTC.

J is TRBJ2-1 and V is TRBV7-8, with D maybe TRBD1 (5 bases). The germline gives CDR1 SGHVS, CDR2 FQNEAQ. The length of the CDR3 is 14 residues. V was clipped by 7 bases and J by 3 bases, with 13 bases between them. The CDR3 region is CASTVPRGYNEQFF. In DNA form, the CDR3 reads TGTGCCAGCACCGTTCCTAGGGGCTACAATGAGCAGTTCTTC.

This chain links TRBV5-1 with TRBJ1-2; no reliable D call. V lost 2 bases and J 8 bases, leaving 19 bases between the germline ends. CDR1 and CDR2 (germline): SGHRS, YFSETQ. The CDR3 is 15 amino acids. CDR3: CASSLPTTEGAGYTF. CDR3 nucleotide sequence: TGCGCCAGCAGCTTACCCACAACAGAGGGAGCCGGCTACACCTTC.

This clone was observed a handful of times. The CDR3 bases are TGTGCCAGCAGTGCCCAAGGGGCCGGTAGCAATCAGCCCCAGCATTTT. Its protein is CASSAQGAGSNQPQHF. The chain recombines TRBV2 with TRBJ1-5; perhaps TRBD1 as D (5 bases). The CDR3 length is 16 residues. The germline V gene encodes CDR1 SNHLY and CDR2 FYNNEI. V was trimmed by 4 bases and J by 0 bases, leaving 13 bases between them.